A single sample gave rise to the 31 T cell receptor beta chains below, sequenced in a study of identifying expanded T cells in peripheral blood. Method: immunoSEQ multiplex PCR; TCRdb's copy keeps in-frame clones and lacks some. Here the sample spans under 95,000 clones, about 88% being singletons. The sequenced sample was blood. The receptors here all came from a person aged 18-70 years in good health.

The rearrangement uses TRBV27 and TRBJ1-2; tentatively, D is TRBD1 (6 bases). The CDR3 contains 14 residues. Germline CDR1 and CDR2: MNHEY and SMNVEV (reference sequence). Between the trimmed V and J ends, which lost 4 bases and 6 bases, there was a span of 15 bases. CDR3 region: CASSSTGTIDGYTF. The DNA of the CDR3 is TGTGCCAGCAGTTCTACCGGGACAATAGATGGCTACACCTTC.

The rearrangement joins TRBV9 to TRBJ2-1; TRBD1 agrees at 7 bases. Per the germline V gene, CDR1 is SGDLS and CDR2 is YYNGEE. V trimming: 3 bases; J trimming: 4 bases; junction bases outside the gene matches: 7. The CDR3 sequence is 15 residues long. The CDR3 loop reads CASSGGTESYNEQFF. The CDR3 region has the DNA TGTGCCAGCAGCGGGGGGACAGAAAGTTACAATGAGCAGTTCTTC.

The chain employs TRBV10-3 and TRBJ2-7, with 9 bases that match TRBD1. CDR3 length: 14 residues. Germline values: CDR1 ENHRY, CDR2 SYGVKD. The J segment lost 7 bases and the V segment lost 2 bases, leaving 6 bases of the junction unmatched. As DNA, the CDR3 is TGTGCCATCAGTGAGAAACAGGGGGCAAAAGAGCAGTACTTC. This gives the protein CAISEKQGAKEQYF.

This chain joins TRBV6-5 and TRBJ1-2, with no clear D. The CDR3 has 13 residues. Looked up from germline, CDR1 is MNHEY and CDR2 is SVGAGI. V dropped 0 bases and J dropped 8 bases, with 10 bases sitting between them. The CDR3 DNA reads as TGTGCCAGCAGTTACTCGGGAGGGTACGGCTACACCTTC. Translated, it gives CASSYSGGYGYTF.

The chain couples TRBV27 to TRBJ2-2; D remains unclear. The CDR3 covers 16 residues. The V end lost 7 bases, the J end lost 7 bases, and 22 bases lay between the germline ends. Germline lookup yields CDR1 MNHEY and CDR2 SMNVEV (reference sequence). CDR3 loop: CASTNSFSVPGGELFF. The CDR3 DNA sequence: TGTGCCAGCACCAACTCTTTTTCGGTTCCGGGCGGGGAGCTGTTTTTT.

The rearrangement uses TRBV18 and TRBJ1-2; TRBD1 matches at 7 bases. J lost 3 bases, V lost 6 bases, and 4 bases had no gene match. This CDR3 is built from 13 residues. Germline values: CDR1 KGHSH, CDR2 LQKENI. The CDR3 DNA reads as TGTGCCAGCTCCAGACAGGGTGACTATGGCTACACCTTC. Amino acid sequence: CASSRQGDYGYTF.

V usage is TRBV5-4 and J usage is TRBJ1-1; D call uncertain. Between the trimmed V and J ends, which lost 0 bases and 6 bases, there was a span of 6 bases. The CDR3 consists of 12 residues. Germline values: CDR1 SGHNT, CDR2 YYREEE (reference sequence). In nucleotides, the CDR3 is TGTGCCAGCAGCTTGGAGTTTGCTGAAGCTTTCTTT. Translated: CASSLEFAEAFF.

The chain is built from TRBV7-2 and TRBJ1-4; D unresolved. Trimming pared 0 bases from V and 8 bases from J, leaving 4 bases between. The CDR3 runs 12 residues. Germline V gene data show CDR1 as SGHTA and CDR2 as FQGNSA. The CDR3 reads CASSLAREKLFF. Written as DNA, the CDR3 is TGTGCCAGCAGCTTAGCTAGGGAAAAACTGTTTTTT.

J is TRBJ2-5 and V is TRBV25-1, with D maybe TRBD1 (6 bases). The germline V and J ends were trimmed by 4 bases and 5 bases, with 20 bases remaining between them. CDR1 and CDR2 from the germline V gene are MGHDK and SYGVNS. CDR3 length equals 16 residues. DNA for the CDR3: TGTGCCAGCAGTGCAATTAGACAGGTGGCGGATGAGACCCAGTACTTC. Protein sequence: CASSAIRQVADETQYF.

The genes are TRBV29-1 and TRBJ2-7; perhaps D is TRBD1 or TRBD2 (5 bases each). V was cut by 5 bases and J by 9 bases, with 14 bases left in between. Germline CDR1 and CDR2: SQVTM and ANQGSEA. The CDR3 is 11 amino acids. Here the CDR3 DNA reads TGCAGCGTTCGGGCAGAGGGGACGCAGTACTTC. It is translated as CSVRAEGTQYF.

V and J are TRBV11-3 and TRBJ2-7; D is possibly TRBD1 (6 bases). From germline, CDR1 is SGHNT and CDR2 YENEEA. The CDR3 consists of 15 residues. Trimming stripped 2 bases from V and 5 bases from J, with 16 bases between. DNA of the CDR3: TGTGCCAGCAGCTTACTCCCAGGGGCGCAAAACGAGCAGTACTTC. It codes for CASSLLPGAQNEQYF. Full variable domain (missing parts from reference TRBV11-3 and TRBJ2-7): EAGVVQSPRYKIIEKKQPVAFWCNPISGHNTLYWYLQNLGQGPELLIRYENEEAVDDSQLPKDRFSAERLKGVDSTLKIQPAELGDSAVYLCASSLLPGAQNEQYFGPGTRLTVT.

The V gene is TRBV4-1, the J gene TRBJ2-1; D remains ambiguous. The germline V gene encodes CDR1 MGHRA and CDR2 YSYEKL. The CDR3 length is 18 residues. V was shortened by 0 bases and J by 6 bases, with 21 bases between the two germline ends. Written as DNA, the CDR3 is TGCGCCAGCAGCCAAGATATATTGATGGCTAGTCGAGGCAATGAGCAGTTCTTC. As protein: CASSQDILMASRGNEQFF.

V is TRBV7-2 and J is TRBJ2-5, with a possible D match to TRBD1 (6 bases). CDR1 SGHTA and CDR2 FQGNSA come from the germline V gene. The CDR3 length is 14 residues. Trimming took off 7 bases at V and 5 bases at J, with 17 bases between the two ends. The CDR3 region is CASKVGTSPETQYF. The CDR3 region has the DNA TGTGCCAGCAAAGTAGGGACATCCCCGGAGACCCAGTACTTC. The full variable domain, rest sourced from reference TRBV7-2 and TRBJ2-5, is GAGVSQSPSNKVTEKGKDVELRCDPISGHTALYWYRQSLGQGLEFLIYFQGNSAPDKSGLPSDRFSAERTGGSVSTLTIQRTQQEDSAVYLCASKVGTSPETQYFGPGTRLLVL.

The chain links TRBV19 to TRBJ1-1; TRBD1 might be the D (6 bases). The CDR3 covers 14 residues. V was clipped by 2 bases and J by 6 bases, with 13 bases between them. Germline CDR1 LNHDA, CDR2 SQIVND (reference sequence). The CDR3: CASSIQGKRSEAFF. In nucleotides, the CDR3 is TGTGCCAGTAGTATACAGGGGAAGAGATCTGAAGCTTTCTTT.

This sequence joins TRBV5-6 and TRBJ2-3; 8 bases align to TRBD2. The junction had 7 bases not matched to a gene; V was cut back by 3 bases and J by 4 bases. This CDR3 is 15 amino acids long. Germline values: CDR1 SGHDT, CDR2 YYEEEE. The CDR3 loop reads CASSSPGLGADTQYF. The CDR3 DNA is TGTGCCAGCAGCTCCCCGGGACTAGGGGCAGATACGCAGTATTTT.

The J gene is TRBJ1-4, the V gene TRBV6-5; no clear D. The V and J ends lost 7 bases and 2 bases respectively, with 14 bases between them. Per germline, CDR1 MNHEY and CDR2 SVGAGI. The CDR3 has 15 amino acids. CDR3 coding DNA: TGTGCCAGCACGTATTCAGGATCCACTAATGAAAAACTGTTTTTT. Protein sequence: CASTYSGSTNEKLFF.

The V and J genes are TRBV30 and TRBJ1-1; D unclear. Germline V lookup: CDR1 GTSNPN, CDR2 SVGIG (reference sequence). Trimming left V 0 bases short and J 7 bases short, with 9 bases between. The CDR3 is 12 residues long. As DNA, the CDR3 is TGTGCCTGGAGTGTAGGTTCGGTTGAAGCTTTCTTT. This codes for CAWSVGSVEAFF.

The chain uses TRBV7-6 and TRBJ1-4, with 9 bases fitting TRBD1. The CDR3 extends over 17 amino acids. Germline V gene sequence: CDR1 SGHVS, CDR2 FNYEAQ. Trimming cost V 6 bases and J 6 bases; bases outside gene matches: 14. This CDR3 is CASRLGQGKLGDEKLFF. Here the CDR3 DNA reads TGTGCCAGCAGACTTGGACAGGGGAAATTAGGGGATGAAAAACTGTTTTTT.

The chain combines TRBV5-4 with TRBJ2-7; 8 bases align to TRBD1. The CDR3 has 13 amino acids. Germline V gene sequence: CDR1 SGHNT, CDR2 YYREEE (reference sequence). J lost 6 bases, V lost 5 bases, and 7 bases had no gene match. CDR3 loop: CASSLDREAEQYF. CDR3 DNA sequence: TGTGCCAGCAGTCTGGACAGGGAGGCCGAGCAGTACTTC.

V usage is TRBV28 and J usage is TRBJ2-1; the match to TRBD1 covers 9 bases. Germline loops: CDR1 MDHEN, CDR2 SYDVKM. The CDR3 totals 14 residues. Losses at the gene ends were 4 bases for V and 3 bases for J; bases not matched to a gene: 1. In DNA form, the CDR3 reads TGTGCCAGCAGTTCGGACAGGGGCTACAATGAGCAGTTCTTC. Translated, it gives CASSSDRGYNEQFF.

The J gene is TRBJ2-7, the V gene TRBV11-2; no clear D gene. The CDR3 is 10 amino acids. Between the trimmed V and J ends, which lost 5 bases and 7 bases, there was a span of 6 bases. Germline V gives CDR1 SGHAT, CDR2 FQNNGV. The CDR3 loop is CASSAEEQYF. CDR3 coding DNA: TGTGCCAGCAGCGCGGAAGAGCAGTACTTC.

The genes are TRBV25-1 and TRBJ2-7; 12 bases map to TRBD2. Germline assignment: CDR1 MGHDK and CDR2 SYGVNS. Trimming took 1 base from V and 9 from J; bases not matched to a gene: 13. CDR3 length equals 17 residues. The DNA for the CDR3 is TGTGCCAGCAGTGAATGGAGTCTAGCGGGAGGGAGGAGCTGGCAGTACTTC. Translated: CASSEWSLAGGRSWQYF.

J is TRBJ1-6 and V is TRBV5-5, with D perhaps matching TRBD1 (5 bases). Trimming left V 0 bases short and J 11 bases short, with 15 bases between. The CDR3 length is 15 residues. The germline gives CDR1 SGHKS, CDR2 YYEKEE (reference sequence). This CDR3 reads CASSLVWSGRPPLHF. CDR3 DNA sequence: TGTGCCAGCAGCTTGGTGTGGTCAGGGCGGCCACCCCTCCACTTT.

J is TRBJ1-1 and V is TRBV28; D is undetermined. The length of the CDR3 is 15 residues. Trimming stripped 6 bases from V and 1 base from J, with 15 bases between. CDR1 is MDHEN and CDR2 is SYDVKM in the germline V gene. CDR3 DNA sequence: TGTGCCAGCAGCCAAAATGGGTGGGGGAACACTGAAGCTTTCTTT. This sequence encodes CASSQNGWGNTEAFF.

The chain joins TRBV10-1 to TRBJ2-7, with TRBD1 matching over 7 bases. The CDR3 spans 16 residues. J gave up 0 bases and V 10 bases, and 15 bases lay outside the gene matches. CDR1 WNHNN and CDR2 SYGVQD come from the germline V gene (reference sequence). CDR3 protein: CATRGLSRGASYEQYF. The CDR3 DNA is TGCGCCACCAGGGGGTTAAGTAGGGGCGCCTCCTACGAGCAGTACTTC.

This clone was counted a single time. This sequence joins TRBV7-8 and TRBJ1-1, with unresolved D. The CDR3 spans 14 residues. V was shortened by 5 bases and J by 8 bases, with 18 bases between the two germline ends. Germline V gene lookup returns CDR1 SGHVS and CDR2 FQNEAQ. The CDR3 sequence is CASSIRLGKREAFF. DNA of the CDR3: TGTGCCAGCAGCATCCGGTTAGGGAAACGCGAAGCTTTCTTT.

This clone has only one observation. The CDR3 coding sequence is TGTGCCAGTGGATTACCGGGACTGGGCGAAAAACTGTTTTTT. Encoded protein: CASGLPGLGEKLFF. This chain uses TRBV19 with TRBJ1-4; perhaps TRBD1 as D (5 bases). CDR3 size: 14 residues. Germline lookup yields CDR1 LNHDA and CDR2 SQIVND (reference sequence). Trimming removed 8 bases from V and 8 bases from J, with 18 bases in between.

V and J are TRBV6-6 and TRBJ2-7, with 8 bases identical to TRBD2. CDR1 is MNHNY and CDR2 is SVGAGI in the germline V gene (reference sequence). CDR3 size: 13 residues. The J segment lost 6 bases and the V segment lost 7 bases, leaving 8 bases of the junction unmatched. CDR3 residues: CASKLGLASEQYF. The CDR3 region has the DNA TGTGCCAGCAAACTTGGACTAGCCAGCGAGCAGTACTTC.

V usage is TRBV6-5 and J usage is TRBJ1-6, with 9 bases that match TRBD1. This CDR3 has 15 amino acids. V was pared by 5 bases and J by 7 bases, with 6 bases of the junction left unmatched. Germline V gene lookup returns CDR1 MNHEY and CDR2 SVGAGI. CDR3 in amino acids: CASSPGDRENSPLHF. The CDR3 region has the DNA TGTGCCAGCAGTCCCGGGGACAGGGAAAATTCACCCCTCCACTTT.

The chain carries TRBV7-8 and TRBJ2-6; D remains ambiguous. The CDR3 length is 16 residues. The ends were cut back, 5 bases at V and 0 bases at J, with 11 bases in the middle. CDR1 is SGHVS, CDR2 FQNEAQ, per germline. This CDR3 reads CASSLIVASGANVLTF. The CDR3, as DNA: TGTGCCAGCAGCCTCATTGTGGCCTCTGGGGCCAACGTCCTGACTTTC.

The chain couples TRBV6-5 to TRBJ2-1, with D possibly TRBD1 on 6 matching bases. The CDR3 spans 13 residues. The V and J ends lost 3 bases and 9 bases respectively, with 12 bases between them. The V gene's germline CDR1 is MNHEY and CDR2 SVGAGI. In DNA, the CDR3 is TGTGCCAGCAGTTATGGGGGACACCTTGAGCAGTTCTTC. Protein product: CASSYGGHLEQFF.